These 25 T cell receptor beta chains originate from one sample sequenced in a study of post-analysis software for immune sequencing data. Regarding the study as a whole: Included in a set of a few TRBV segments more frequent in patients than controls were TRBV5-6, TRBV5-1 and TRBV20-1.

Their antigens remain unidentified. Libraries were made from TCR beta cDNA, and they carried unique molecular identifiers. TCRdb redid the calling of the PCR reads with MiXCR, one entry per CDR3 protein. The sample shows 450,000 or so distinct CDR3 sequences, less than 45% of them seen only once. Input material: blood. These receptors originate from a girl between 5 and 17 years old with multiple sclerosis.

The rearrangement uses TRBV20-1 and TRBJ1-5, with D possibly being TRBD1 (5 bases). Trimming took 4 bases from V and 5 from J, leaving 18 bases between them. The germline V gene has CDR1 DFQATT and CDR2 SNEGSKA (reference sequence). This CDR3 is built from 15 residues. CDR3 DNA sequence: TGCAGTGCTAATTGGCGCGGGGACGTAGATCAGCCCCAGCATTTT. Its protein product is CSANWRGDVDQPQHF.

The chain links TRBV15 to TRBJ2-3; D remains unclear. Trimming took off 1 base at V and 3 bases at J, with 8 bases between the two ends. Germline values: CDR1 LNHNV, CDR2 YYDKDF (reference sequence). This CDR3 region has 14 residues. The CDR3 reads CATSRGPGTDTQYF. Here the CDR3 DNA reads TGTGCCACCAGCAGAGGACCCGGGACAGATACGCAGTATTTT. Full variable domain (missing parts from reference TRBV15 and TRBJ2-3): DAMVIQNPRYQVTQFGKPVTLSCSQTLNHNVMYWYQQKSSQAPKLLFHYYDKDFNNEADTPDNFQSRRPNTSFCFLDIRSPGLGDTAMYLCATSRGPGTDTQYFGPGTRLTVL.

This clonotype was counted only a few times. V and J are TRBV20-1 and TRBJ1-3, with D unresolved. Trimming took off 4 bases at V and 0 bases at J, with 10 bases between the two ends. The CDR3 covers 14 residues. Germline CDR1 reads DFQATT; CDR2 reads SNEGSKA (reference sequence). CDR3 amino acids: CSATRPISGNTIYF. The CDR3 coding sequence is TGCAGTGCTACCCGACCGATCTCTGGAAACACCATATATTTT.

V is TRBV7-9 and J is TRBJ1-5, with 10 bases lining up with TRBD1. CDR1 and CDR2 from the germline V gene are SEHNR and FQNEAQ (reference sequence). CDR3 length: 16 residues. Trimming removed 5 bases from V and 3 bases from J; junction bases left unmatched: 7. DNA for the CDR3: TGTGCCAGCAGCCCAGGACAGGGGGTGCTCAATCAGCCCCAGCATTTT. The encoded protein is CASSPGQGVLNQPQHF.

The CDR3 bases are TGTGCCAGCAGCTCCCCGACTAGCGGGGGCTACGAGCAGTACTTC. Translation: CASSSPTSGGYEQYF. This sequence joins TRBV7-9 and TRBJ2-1; the match to TRBD2 covers 12 bases. The J call is doubtful: the DNA matches TRBJ2-7 better. Germline V gene sequence: CDR1 SEHNR, CDR2 FQNEAQ (reference sequence). The CDR3 has 15 amino acids.

The chain uses TRBV12-3 or TRBV12-4 and TRBJ1-2; weak D call: TRBD1 (5 bases). Trimming pared 0 bases from V and 1 base from J, leaving 9 bases between. This CDR3 region has 15 residues. CDR3 bases: TGTGCCAGCAGTTTAGCGGGGGATCGTAACTATGGCTACACCTTC. The encoded protein is CASSLAGDRNYGYTF.

This chain connects TRBV20-1 to TRBJ2-7; D gene ambiguous. Between the trimmed V and J ends, which lost 3 bases and 2 bases, there was a span of 8 bases. The CDR3 spans 12 residues. Germline-derived CDR1 and CDR2 are DFQATT and SNEGSKA (reference sequence). The CDR3 DNA follows: TGCAGTGCTAGGCCCTCCGCCTACGAGCAGTACTTC. Encoded protein: CSARPSAYEQYF.

Concerning this clonotype itself: Germline is not matched at one junction end, which may reflect a read error. The rearrangement uses TRBV9 and TRBJ2-7; the D gene could be TRBD1 or TRBD2 (5 bases each). The length of the CDR3 is 13 residues. CDR1 and CDR2 (germline): SGDLS, YYNGEE. The CDR3 DNA reads TGTGCCGGCAGCGTAGCCGAGGGGCGCGAGCAGTACTTC. It translates to CAGSVAEGREQYF. Together with reference TRBV9 and TRBJ2-7, the CDR3 gives the full variable domain: DSGVTQTPKHLITATGQRVTLRCSPRSGDLSVYWYQQSLDQGLQFLIQYYNGEERAKGNILERFSAQQFPDLHSELNLSSLELGDSALYFCAGSVAEGREQYFGPGTRLTVT.

The V and J genes are TRBV6-6 and TRBJ1-2; D is unresolved. The CDR3 runs to 14 residues. Trimming took 0 bases from V and 2 from J, leaving 7 bases between them. The germline V gene encodes CDR1 MNHNY and CDR2 SVGAGI (reference sequence). The CDR3 DNA follows: TGTGCCAGCAGTTACTCGTGGGAGAACTATGGCTACACCTTC. Its protein product is CASSYSWENYGYTF.

This clonotype turned up a few times. CDR3 in amino acids: CASSARTGTLGETQYF. The CDR3 nucleotides read TGCGCCAGCAGCGCAAGGACAGGGACCCTCGGAGAGACCCAGTACTTC. This rearrangement joins TRBV5-1 to TRBJ2-5; 8 positions agree with TRBD1. The CDR3 is 16 residues long. V was clipped by 4 bases and J by 4 bases; unmatched bases: 12. CDR1 SGHRS and CDR2 YFSETQ come from the germline V gene.

The rearrangement uses TRBV2 and TRBJ1-4; D perhaps matches TRBD1 (5 bases). CDR3 length: 14 amino acids. V lost 6 bases and J 8 bases, leaving 16 bases between the germline ends. From germline, CDR1 is SNHLY and CDR2 FYNNEI. Written as DNA, the CDR3 is TGTGCCAGCAGCCCCGGACCCCGGGGGGAAAAACTGTTTTTT. It specifies CASSPGPRGEKLFF.

The table lists this clonotype with a few counts. The rearrangement joins TRBV20-1 to TRBJ2-2; D uncertain. Germline V gene data show CDR1 as DFQATT and CDR2 as SNEGSKA (reference sequence). The V gene lost 7 bases and the J gene lost 0 bases, with 12 bases spanning the gap. The CDR3 has 14 amino acids. For the CDR3, the DNA is TGCAGTGTATTTCCTACCACGAACACCGGGGAGCTGTTTTTT. Amino acid sequence: CSVFPTTNTGELFF.

This chain uses TRBV12-3 or TRBV12-4 with TRBJ2-1, with D hard to call. The CDR3 has 12 amino acids. With 0 bases removed from V and 11 bases from J, the gap between germline ends came to 8 bases. The CDR3 nucleotides read TGTGCCAGCAGTTTAGCTCAGGTTCAGCAGTTCTTC. Amino acids: CASSLAQVQQFF.

The CDR3 is CASSQDKTSGIGGGKNIQYF. As DNA, the CDR3 is TGTGCCAGCAGCCAAGATAAGACTAGCGGGATAGGAGGGGGCAAAAACATTCAGTACTTC. The rearrangement joins TRBV4-2 to TRBJ2-4; 11 nucleotides match TRBD2. The junction had 13 bases not matched to a gene; V was cut back by 0 bases and J by 3 bases. Looked up from germline, CDR1 is LGHNA and CDR2 is YNFKEQ. CDR3 length: 20 residues.

Points on this clonotype: One end of the junction does not line up with germline, which may come from a read error. J is TRBJ2-7 and V is TRBV20-1; TRBD2 aligns across 8 bases. This CDR3 has 13 residues. Per the germline V gene, CDR1 is DFQATT and CDR2 is SNEGSKA (reference sequence). The CDR3 loop reads CSTRSGSSYEQYF. CDR3 in DNA: TGCAGTACTAGGAGCGGGAGCTCCTACGAGCAGTACTTC.

The rearrangement uses TRBV20-1 and TRBJ2-7, with TRBD2 identical over 7 bases. This CDR3 spans 14 amino acids. The trim removed 3 bases at V and 1 base at J, leaving 6 bases unmatched. Germline CDR1 is DFQATT and CDR2 is SNEGSKA (reference sequence). CDR3 coding DNA: TGCAGTGCTAGTGGCCTAGCGGCGTCCTACGAGCAGTACTTC. It encodes CSASGLAASYEQYF.

The chain combines TRBV6-2 or TRBV6-3 with TRBJ1-2; no firm D call. CDR1 is MNHEY, CDR2 SVGEGT, per germline. The CDR3 runs to 15 residues. The germline V and J ends were trimmed by 0 bases and 7 bases, with 15 bases remaining between them. In nucleotides, the CDR3 is TGTGCCAGCAGTTACTCACTGACAACTCCCACTGGCTACACCTTC. Amino acid sequence: CASSYSLTTPTGYTF.

This sequence joins TRBV7-3 and TRBJ2-1; D ambiguous. V shed 5 bases and J shed 1 base, with 15 bases lying between them. The CDR3 loop spans 16 amino acids. From germline, CDR1 is SGHTA and CDR2 FQGTGA. The CDR3 nucleotides are TGTGCCAGCAGCCCAACGTTCGACACATCCTACAATGAGCAGTTCTTC. Its protein product is CASSPTFDTSYNEQFF.

The chain is built from TRBV11-2 and TRBJ2-7, with 10 positions matching TRBD2. With 1 base clipped from V and 4 bases from J, the junction kept 7 bases outside the gene matches. Germline assignment: CDR1 SGHAT and CDR2 FQNNGV. The CDR3 is made up of 16 amino acids. The CDR3 DNA follows: TGTGCCAGCAGCTTAGGAGCAGCGGGAGGGCCTTACGAGCAGTACTTC. This encodes CASSLGAAGGPYEQYF.

This chain joins TRBV20-1 and TRBJ2-3; TRBD2 matches at 9 bases. The V gene's germline CDR1 is DFQATT and CDR2 SNEGSKA (reference sequence). The CDR3 runs to 12 residues. After removal of 3 bases from V and 5 bases from J, the junction contained 0 bases not matched to a gene. The CDR3 loop reads CSASSGRDTQYF. The CDR3 DNA sequence: TGCAGTGCTAGTAGCGGGAGAGATACGCAGTATTTT.

Of note for this clonotype: The junction shows a germline mismatch at one end, possibly a read error. V usage is TRBV7-9 and J usage is TRBJ1-1, with D uncertain. CDR3 length: 14 amino acids. Germline CDR1 is SEHNR and CDR2 is FQNEAQ (reference sequence). CDR3 in DNA: TGTGTCAGCAGCTTTGTTTGGGCGAACACTGAAGCTTTCTTT. It is translated as CVSSFVWANTEAFF.

This clonotype was found a few times. The chain couples TRBV20-1 to TRBJ2-7, with 9 nucleotides matching TRBD2. This CDR3 region has 14 residues. Germline trimming cut 2 bases from V and 10 bases from J; bases unmatched to any gene: 12. CDR1 and CDR2 from the germline V gene are DFQATT and SNEGSKA (reference sequence). This CDR3 is CSARNRVAGAPQYF. The CDR3, as DNA: TGCAGTGCTAGAAATCGGGTAGCGGGAGCCCCCCAGTACTTC.

CDR3 sequence (DNA): TGTGCCAGCAGTCTAAAAACTTACAATGAGCAGTTCTTC. Translation: CASSLKTYNEQFF. The chain is built from TRBV12-3 or TRBV12-4 and TRBJ2-1; D is ambiguous. The CDR3 spans 13 residues. Trimming cost V 5 bases and J 4 bases, with 9 bases left between them.

This clonotype came up a few times. The chain carries TRBV28 and TRBJ1-1; D perhaps matches TRBD1 (6 bases). The CDR3 is 17 residues long. Trimming took 3 bases from V and 0 from J, leaving 17 bases between them. Germline V gives CDR1 MDHEN, CDR2 SYDVKM. The CDR3 is CASSLGQGIGVNTEAFF. For the CDR3, the DNA is TGTGCCAGCAGTTTGGGTCAGGGGATCGGGGTGAACACTGAAGCTTTCTTT.

The rearrangement links TRBV5-1 to TRBJ1-1; 8 bases are a match to TRBD1. This CDR3 region has 15 residues. From germline, CDR1 is SGHRS and CDR2 YFSETQ. V dropped 4 bases and J dropped 3; count of bases not matched to a gene: 8. The CDR3 DNA reads TGCGCCAGCAGCCTGGATGGACAGGGAGACACTGAAGCTTTCTTT. It is translated as CASSLDGQGDTEAFF.